These 16 T cell receptor beta chains came from one sample sequenced in a study of a mutant IDH1 vaccine in newly diagnosed glioma. The protocol was immunoSEQ multiplex PCR, while the TCRdb copy is restricted to in-frame clones and leaves out a portion. The sample has around 63,000 clones, around 90% seen once; the top ten hold approximately 2.4%. Time point meaning: baseline, week 1 (first vaccination visit). The sample's treatment: pre-vaccination baseline after standard-of-care therapy. The specimen comprised PBMCs, sampled from a glioma patient treated with radiotherapy, temozolomide or both. Source of these receptors: a man aged 50 to 60 with glioma.

This clone was detected only once. CDR3 loop: CASSLGQGGLGAFF. The DNA for the CDR3 is TGCGCCAGCAGTCTGGGACAGGGGGGCCTTGGAGCTTTCTTT. The rearrangement joins TRBV5-1 to TRBJ1-1; TRBD1 aligns across 11 bases. The CDR3 is 14 amino acids. V lost 5 bases and J lost 10; bases outside the gene matches: 10. The germline CDR1 and CDR2 sequences are SGHRS and YFSETQ.

CDR3 in DNA: TGTGCCAGCAGCGTAGGGGGAGGGGGCACCCATGGCTACACCTTC. Its translation is CASSVGGGGTHGYTF. This chain joins TRBV9 and TRBJ1-2; 7 nucleotides match TRBD1. The V gene end was trimmed by 0 bases and the J gene end by 6 bases; junction bases not matched to a gene: 8. Germline CDR1 SGDLS, CDR2 YYNGEE. The CDR3 is 15 amino acids. The whole variable domain, remainder taken from reference TRBV9 and TRBJ1-2, is DSGVTQTPKHLITATGQRVTLRCSPRSGDLSVYWYQQSLDQGLQFLIQYYNGEERAKGNILERFSAQQFPDLHSELNLSSLELGDSALYFCASSVGGGGTHGYTFGSGTRLTVV.

V is TRBV7-6 and J is TRBJ2-7; D remains unclear. There are 17 residues in the CDR3. The germline CDR1 and CDR2 sequences are SGHVS and FNYEAQ. V was cut by 0 bases and J by 2 bases, with 17 bases left in between. CDR3 residues: CASSLAAARPAAYEQYF. The CDR3, as DNA: TGTGCCAGCAGCTTAGCTGCAGCTAGACCCGCCGCCTACGAGCAGTACTTC. The full variable domain, in which reference TRBV7-6 and TRBJ2-7 provide the parts outside the CDR3, is GAGVSQSPRYKVTKRGQDVALRCDPISGHVSLYWYRQALGQGPEFLTYFNYEAQQDKSGLPNDRFSAERPEGSISTLTIQRTEQRDSAMYRCASSLAAARPAAYEQYFGPGTRLTVT.

This chain joins TRBV18 and TRBJ1-1; 7 nucleotides agree with TRBD1. V lost 1 base and J lost 8; bases outside the gene matches: 4. Germline lookup yields CDR1 KGHSH and CDR2 LQKENI. The CDR3 runs to 13 residues. CDR3: CASSPLGQDEAFF. The CDR3 bases are TGTGCCAGCTCACCACTAGGACAGGACGAAGCTTTCTTT. The variable domain in full, completed from reference TRBV18 and TRBJ1-1, reads NAGVMQNPRHLVRRRGQEARLRCSPMKGHSHVYWYRQLPEEGLKFMVYLQKENIIDESGMPKERFSAEFPKEGPSILRIQQVVRGDSAAYFCASSPLGQDEAFFGQGTRLTVV.

This clone occurred a few times. V usage is TRBV6-4 and J usage is TRBJ2-3; a weak D match, TRBD2 (7 bases). The length of the CDR3 is 14 residues. The germline CDR1 and CDR2 sequences are MRHNA and SNTAGT. Trimming shortened V by 2 bases and J by 2 bases, and 8 bases separated the two germline ends. The CDR3, as DNA: TGTGCCAGCAGTGACGGGGGGGCCACAGATACGCAGTATTTT. Its protein product is CASSDGGATDTQYF.

Notes on this clone: This CDR3 is also generated by other DNA sequences in the sample. V and J are TRBV27 and TRBJ2-3; no clear D gene. The CDR3 contains 11 residues. V gave up 5 bases and J gave up 2 bases, with 2 bases separating them. Germline CDR1 reads MNHEY; CDR2 reads SMNVEV (reference sequence). The CDR3 DNA follows: TGTGCCAGCAGTAACACAGATACGCAGTATTTT. Protein sequence: CASSNTDTQYF.

This chain's CDR3 is CASSPRSGGSSYEQYF. CDR3 coding DNA: TGTGCCAGCAGCCCCCGCAGTGGCGGGAGCTCCTACGAGCAGTACTTC. The V call is TRBV9, the J call TRBJ2-7, with TRBD2 matching over 7 bases. The CDR3 contains 16 residues. Looked up from germline, CDR1 is SGDLS and CDR2 is YYNGEE. With V trimmed by 4 bases and J by 0 bases, 10 bases remained unmatched.

This chain uses TRBV15 with TRBJ1-5; TRBD1 matches 8 bases. The junction had 0 bases not matched to a gene; V was cut back by 3 bases and J by 2 bases. The CDR3 loop spans 14 amino acids. CDR1 and CDR2 from the germline V gene are LNHNV and YYDKDF (reference sequence). The CDR3 reads CATSRGQGNQPQHF. CDR3 nucleotide sequence: TGTGCCACCAGCAGGGGACAGGGCAATCAGCCCCAGCATTTT.

The rearrangement uses TRBV14 and TRBJ2-2; unclear D gene. V was pared by 1 base and J by 2 bases, with 5 bases between. Germline V gives CDR1 SGHDN, CDR2 FVKESK. The CDR3 extends over 14 amino acids. CDR3 sequence: CASSQGFNTGELFF. As DNA, the CDR3 is TGTGCCAGCAGCCAAGGGTTTAACACCGGGGAGCTGTTTTTT.

This clone was seen only a few times. The CDR3 DNA reads TGCAGCGTCGGAGACGGAGGGTCCACTGAAGCTTTCTTT. Translation gives CSVGDGGSTEAFF. This chain joins TRBV29-1 and TRBJ1-1; D remains unclear. V shed 6 bases and J shed 4 bases, with 15 bases lying between them. This CDR3 contains 13 residues. CDR1 and CDR2 from the germline V gene are SQVTM and ANQGSEA.

The rearrangement links TRBV7-9 to TRBJ1-4, with D possibly matching TRBD1 (5 bases). The CDR3 length is 18 residues. Germline-derived CDR1 and CDR2 are SEHNR and FQNEAQ (reference sequence). V dropped 5 bases and J dropped 0 bases, with 19 bases sitting between them. The CDR3 is CASSLGGPLTATNEKLFF. For the CDR3, the DNA is TGTGCCAGCAGCCTGGGGGGACCCTTAACCGCAACTAATGAAAAACTGTTTTTT.

In this sample, this clone turned up a few times. The chain couples TRBV30 to TRBJ2-2, with a tentative D call TRBD2 (5 bases). The germline CDR1 and CDR2 sequences are GTSNPN and SVGIG (reference sequence). The V and J ends lost 1 base and 5 bases respectively, with 8 bases between them. The CDR3 runs 13 residues. CDR3 sequence: CAWSGRGTGELFF. Written as DNA, the CDR3 is TGTGCCTGGAGTGGACGAGGGACCGGGGAGCTGTTTTTT.

This clone was counted once. The chain has TRBV10-1 and TRBJ2-7, with 9 bases aligning to TRBD2. Germline lookup yields CDR1 WNHNN and CDR2 SYGVQD (reference sequence). The CDR3 is 16 residues long. Losses at the gene ends were 0 bases for V and 4 bases for J; bases not matched to a gene: 7. The chain's CDR3 is CASSESRGGEYYEQYF. For the CDR3, the DNA is TGCGCCAGCAGTGAGTCGCGGGGGGGCGAGTATTACGAGCAGTACTTC.

CDR3 sequence: CASSGGRTNEQFF. The CDR3 DNA follows: TGTGCCAGCAGTGGGGGGCGGACGAATGAGCAGTTCTTC. V is TRBV2 and J is TRBJ2-1, with D perhaps TRBD1 (6 bases). CDR3 length: 13 amino acids. V lost 4 bases and J 7 bases, leaving 11 bases between the germline ends. The germline V gene has CDR1 SNHLY and CDR2 FYNNEI.

The genes are TRBV5-1 and TRBJ1-1; D gene uncertain. The CDR3 has 15 residues. Trimming took 0 bases from V and 1 from J, leaving 10 bases between them. Germline lookup yields CDR1 SGHRS and CDR2 YFSETQ. CDR3 in DNA: TGCGCCAGCAGCTTGGCCTTAGAACGGAACACTGAAGCTTTCTTT. Its protein is CASSLALERNTEAFF.

The V call is TRBV7-9, the J call TRBJ2-7, with D maybe TRBD1 (6 bases). Germline-derived CDR1 and CDR2 are SEHNR and FQNEAQ (reference sequence). CDR3 length equals 12 residues. V lost 5 bases and J 7 bases, leaving 12 bases between the germline ends. DNA of the CDR3: TGTGCCAGCAGCCGGGGACACGTAGAGCAGTACTTC. This encodes CASSRGHVEQYF. Full variable domain (remainder filled in from reference TRBV7-9 and TRBJ2-7): DTGVSQNPRHKITKRGQNVTFRCDPISEHNRLYWYRQTLGQGPEFLTYFQNEAQLEKSRLLSDRFSAERPKGSFSTLEIQRTEQGDSAMYLCASSRGHVEQYFGPGTRLTVT.